Detailed here is one T cell receptor (beta chain). Per the original methods: The authors estimated nucleated cell counts from reference gene primer amplification. Sequencing used immunoSEQ multiplex PCR; TCRdb keeps in-frame clones, though not all of them. V and J calls and clone size come straight from that table; D and trimming were deduced from the DNA. The sample lists approximately 200,000 clones; about 84% were seen once. This sample stems from a study of blood T cell repertoires in COVID-19. The wider study: The United States, Italy and Spain were the sources of the acute and convalescent COVID-19 samples.

The CDR3 covers 16 residues. The ends were cut back, 1 base at V and 7 bases at J, with 14 bases in the middle. Germline CDR1 is KGHSH and CDR2 is LQKENI. Individuals drawn from 24 US areas were roughly 18 to 95 years old. Recovered status applied to Cohort 3 donors who had two consecutive negative PCRs. It also applied to those with clearance or with symptom resolution. The specimen sequenced was PBMCs or T cells enriched from blood (not recorded which). This clonotype originated in a woman in her 30s who had recovered from COVID-19. The gene calls are TRBV18 and TRBJ1-6, with TRBD1 as a possible D gene (5 bases). Here the CDR3 DNA reads TGTGCCAGCTCACCACGGGTTTTGACAGAAAATTCACCCCTCCACTTT. Protein product: CASSPRVLTENSPLHF. Full variable domain (outside the CDR3, taken from reference TRBV18 and TRBJ1-6): NAGVMQNPRHLVRRRGQEARLRCSPMKGHSHVYWYRQLPEEGLKFMVYLQKENIIDESGMPKERFSAEFPKEGPSILRIQQVVRGDSAAYFCASSPRVLTENSPLHFGNGTRLTVT.